Shown below are 6 T cell receptor beta chains from a single sample sequenced in a study of Graves' ophthalmopathy and Graves' hyperthyroidism. TCR beta CDR3 amplification used RNA transcripts. The authors performed first-round RT-PCR with HTBI primers and then a second-round multiplex PCR. In TCRdb, the multiplex PCR reads were re-called with MiXCR into one record per CDR3 protein. Here the sample spans fewer than 400,000 distinct CDR3 sequences, 15% to 20% being singletons. Sequenced sample: peripheral blood. The source is a woman under 30 with Graves' ophthalmopathy.

The chain combines TRBV3-1 with TRBJ1-2, with D uncertain. Germline V gives CDR1 LGHDT, CDR2 YNNKEL (reference sequence). Trimming removed 3 bases from V and 0 bases from J, with 11 bases in between. The length of the CDR3 is 15 residues. CDR3 loop: CASSQSRRANYGYTF. The CDR3 region has the DNA TGTGCCAGCAGCCAGAGTCGGAGAGCTAACTATGGCTACACCTTC.

About this clonotype: A much larger clone lies a single base off, so this may be a read error. The V gene is TRBV7-3, the J gene TRBJ1-1, with a weak D call TRBD1 (5 bases). The CDR3 loop spans 12 amino acids. V was cut by 8 bases and J by 6 bases, with 13 bases left in between. Per the germline V gene, CDR1 is SGHTA and CDR2 is FQGTGA. Written as DNA, the CDR3 is TGTGCCAGCGGCGCCCCGGGGGCTGAAGCTTTCTTT. Translation: CASGAPGAEAFF.

The chain carries TRBV28 and TRBJ1-5; 8 bases are shared with TRBD1. The trim removed 2 bases at V and 5 bases at J, leaving 5 bases unmatched. Germline CDR1 is MDHEN and CDR2 is SYDVKM. CDR3 length: 15 amino acids. The CDR3: CASSLITGGDQPQHF. DNA of the CDR3: TGTGCCAGCAGTTTAATCACAGGGGGGGATCAGCCCCAGCATTTT.

This clonotype was recorded many times. This rearrangement joins TRBV30 to TRBJ2-2, with TRBD2 identical over 11 bases. V lost 3 bases and J lost 1; bases outside the gene matches: 7. Per germline, CDR1 GTSNPN and CDR2 SVGIG (reference sequence). CDR3 length equals 17 residues. Here the CDR3 DNA reads TGTGCCTGGAGGGGACTAGCGGTAAACAAGAACACCGGGGAGCTGTTTTTT. This encodes CAWRGLAVNKNTGELFF.

V is TRBV29-1 and J is TRBJ2-5, with TRBD1 matching over 8 bases. The CDR3 is 13 amino acids. Germline V lookup: CDR1 SQVTM, CDR2 ANQGSEA. In DNA form, the CDR3 reads TGCAGTGCTGACAGGGGATGGTTGGAGACCCAGTACTTC. Its translation: CSADRGWLETQYF.

This clonotype has a count of ten or more. The chain couples TRBV28 to TRBJ1-5; 10 bases are shared with TRBD1. CDR1 is MDHEN, CDR2 SYDVKM, per germline. The CDR3 runs to 15 residues. Trimming at V came to 7 bases and at J to 4 bases, leaving 7 bases not matched to a gene. Written as DNA, the CDR3 is TGTGCCAGCATCAACCCGGGACAGGGGAATCAGCCCCAGCATTTT. This translates into CASINPGQGNQPQHF.